Included here is one T cell receptor (beta chain) sequence, with context. As originally analysed: Reference gene primers were amplified, and this amplification served to estimate nucleated cell counts. Profiled with immunoSEQ multiplex PCR; TCRdb holds only in-frame clones, not every one. D and trimming were read from the DNA, whereas the V and J calls and clone size are those reported in that table. The table has tens of thousands of clones, 90% seen once; the top ten hold less than 3.5%. This specimen belongs to a study of blood T cell repertoires in COVID-19. Across the whole study: Samples came from the United States, Italy and Spain, spanning acute and convalescent COVID-19. Sources were T cells, B-cell-depleted T cells, or PBMCs; the material itself was cDNA or gDNA.

The CDR3 is 14 amino acids. Germline V CDR1 and CDR2: MGHRA, YSYEKL. The V gene end was trimmed by 0 bases and the J gene end by 5 bases; junction bases not matched to a gene: 3. Sample: peripheral blood. The chain combines TRBV4-1 with TRBJ1-1, with 7 nucleotides matching TRBD1. The clonotype originates from a man between 65 and 85 years old with acute or convalescent COVID-19. The CDR3 is CASSQDRGRTEAFF. CDR3 sequence (DNA): TGCGCCAGCAGCCAAGACAGGGGGAGAACTGAAGCTTTCTTT.